The rows below give T cell receptor beta chains drawn from one sample of a study of blood T cell repertoires in COVID-19. Sequencing was performed with immunoSEQ multiplex PCR; in TCRdb, only in-frame clones are kept and a portion is missing. Altogether roughly 220,000 clones are present, about 91% being singletons, with the ten largest covering roughly 14%. Sequencing was performed on PBMCs or T cells enriched from blood (not recorded which). These TCRs come from a woman aged 45 to 65 with acute COVID-19. Each CDR3 is given with its conserved first and last residue. D genes are given only for firm matches. Size is stated for part of the rows, as once, few or many counts, or as a class when the clone is expanded.

v_call: TRBV3-1/TRBV3-2; d_call: TRBD2; j_call: TRBJ2-1; clone_size: .; cdr3_nt: TGTGCCAGCAGCTGGACTAGCGGGAGAGAGGGTGAGCAGTTCTTC; cdr3_aa: CASSWTSGREGEQFF
v_call: TRBV28; d_call: .; j_call: TRBJ2-5; clone_size: .; cdr3_nt: TGTGCCAGCAGTTCACCACCGGTGGGAGTCCGGGAGACCCAGTACTTC; cdr3_aa: CASSSPPVGVRETQYF
v_call: TRBV7-2; d_call: .; j_call: TRBJ1-2; clone_size: .; cdr3_nt: TGTGCCAGCAGCTTAGTACCCGTCGGCGGAGGCTACACCTTC; cdr3_aa: CASSLVPVGGGYTF
v_call: TRBV7-2; d_call: .; j_call: TRBJ2-3; clone_size: .; cdr3_nt: TGTGCCAGCAGCTTAACGGGTGGGAGGACAGATACGCAGTATTTT; cdr3_aa: CASSLTGGRTDTQYF
v_call: TRBV5-6; d_call: .; j_call: TRBJ2-7; clone_size: .; cdr3_nt: TGTGCCAGCAGTTCGGTTACGGGAGCCTCCTACGAGCAGTACTTC; cdr3_aa: CASSSVTGASYEQYF
v_call: TRBV21-1; d_call: .; j_call: TRBJ2-7; clone_size: .; cdr3_nt: TGTGCCAGCAGCCCCTGGGGAGGAGTGAGGCTAGCGGGAACTGGATACGAGCAGTACTTC; cdr3_aa: CASSPWGGVRLAGTGYEQYF
v_call: TRBV28; d_call: TRBD2; j_call: TRBJ2-1; clone_size: .; cdr3_nt: TGTGCCAGCAAACTAGCGGGAGGGCGGAATGAGCAGTTCTTC; cdr3_aa: CASKLAGGRNEQFF
v_call: TRBV28; d_call: TRBD1; j_call: TRBJ2-7; clone_size: .; cdr3_nt: TGTGCCAGCAGATCTACAGGGGGCCTATTGGGTGAGCAGTACTTC; cdr3_aa: CASRSTGGLLGEQYF
v_call: TRBV7-6; d_call: TRBD1; j_call: TRBJ2-7; clone_size: few; cdr3_nt: TGTGCCAGCAGCACTCCGGGACAGAGCTCCTACGAGCAGTACTTC; cdr3_aa: CASSTPGQSSYEQYF
v_call: TRBV30; d_call: .; j_call: TRBJ1-6; clone_size: .; cdr3_nt: TGTGCCTGGAGTGTACTAAAGGGGTATAATTCACCCCTCCACTTT; cdr3_aa: CAWSVLKGYNSPLHF
v_call: TRBV19; d_call: TRBD2; j_call: TRBJ2-7; clone_size: .; cdr3_nt: TGTGCCAGTAGTATGAAGGGGACTAGCGGCCTTTTGTCCTACGAGCAGTACTTC; cdr3_aa: CASSMKGTSGLLSYEQYF
v_call: TRBV11-2; d_call: .; j_call: TRBJ1-4; clone_size: once; cdr3_nt: TGTGCCAGCAGCCCCCCGGGACTCGCGGATGAAAAACTGTTTTTT; cdr3_aa: CASSPPGLADEKLFF
v_call: TRBV19; d_call: TRBD1; j_call: TRBJ1-5; clone_size: .; cdr3_nt: TGTGCCAGTAGTCCAGGGACAGGGACGCAGCCCCAGCATTTT; cdr3_aa: CASSPGTGTQPQHF
v_call: TRBV6-5; d_call: .; j_call: TRBJ2-3; clone_size: .; cdr3_nt: TGTGCCAGCAGTTACTCGACAGGACCGAGCACAGATACGCAGTATTTT; cdr3_aa: CASSYSTGPSTDTQYF
v_call: TRBV5-6; d_call: TRBD2; j_call: TRBJ2-1; clone_size: .; cdr3_nt: TGTGCCAGCAGCTTACTAGCGGGAGTCCGCAATGAGCAGTTCTTC; cdr3_aa: CASSLLAGVRNEQFF
v_call: TRBV7-9; d_call: .; j_call: TRBJ2-1; clone_size: .; cdr3_nt: TGTGCCAGCAGCTTAGGGCTAGCCGCAAATGAGCAGTTCTTC; cdr3_aa: CASSLGLAANEQFF
v_call: TRBV28; d_call: TRBD1; j_call: TRBJ2-7; clone_size: .; cdr3_nt: TGTGCCAGCAGTCTAAAGTGGACAGGGGGCTGGTACGAGCAGTACTTC; cdr3_aa: CASSLKWTGGWYEQYF
v_call: TRBV27; d_call: .; j_call: TRBJ1-6; clone_size: .; cdr3_nt: TGTGCCAGCAGCCCCCGGGACATGAGCTCCTATAATTCACCCCTCCACTTT; cdr3_aa: CASSPRDMSSYNSPLHF
v_call: TRBV29-1; d_call: TRBD1; j_call: TRBJ1-5; clone_size: .; cdr3_nt: TGCAGCGTTGAGGAAGGGGGCGGACAGCCCCAGCATTTT; cdr3_aa: CSVEEGGGQPQHF
v_call: TRBV15; d_call: TRBD1; j_call: TRBJ1-1; clone_size: .; cdr3_nt: TGTGCCACCAGCAGACCCGGGACAGGGGACACTGAAGCTTTCTTT; cdr3_aa: CATSRPGTGDTEAFF
v_call: TRBV7-9; d_call: TRBD1; j_call: TRBJ1-5; clone_size: once; cdr3_nt: TGTGCCAGCAGCCAATCGGGACAGGGGTCGCCCCAGCATTTT; cdr3_aa: CASSQSGQGSPQHF
v_call: TRBV28; d_call: .; j_call: TRBJ1-1; clone_size: .; cdr3_nt: TGTGCCAGCAGTTCCTTCGGGGGAGGCACTGAAGCTTTCTTT; cdr3_aa: CASSSFGGGTEAFF
v_call: TRBV3-1/TRBV3-2; d_call: .; j_call: TRBJ2-6; clone_size: .; cdr3_nt: TGTGCCAGCAGCAATCAGGGCGGCCACTCTGGGGCCAACGTCCTGACTTTC; cdr3_aa: CASSNQGGHSGANVLTF
v_call: TRBV9; d_call: TRBD1; j_call: TRBJ1-6; clone_size: .; cdr3_nt: TGTGCCAGCAGCGTAGTGGGGACAGGGAATTCACCCCTCCACTTT; cdr3_aa: CASSVVGTGNSPLHF
v_call: TRBV25-1; d_call: TRBD1; j_call: TRBJ1-5; clone_size: .; cdr3_nt: TGTGCCAGCAGTGGACAGGGAGGTGGCAATCAGCCCCAGCATTTT; cdr3_aa: CASSGQGGGNQPQHF
v_call: TRBV7-9; d_call: TRBD2; j_call: TRBJ2-1; clone_size: .; cdr3_nt: TGTGCCAGCAGCTATGCGGGACTAGCGGGAGGGATAGAAAACAATGAGCAGTTCTTC; cdr3_aa: CASSYAGLAGGIENNEQFF
v_call: TRBV5-1; d_call: .; j_call: TRBJ2-2; clone_size: .; cdr3_nt: TGCGCCAGCAGCTTGGCCGGAGTATCCGGAACCGGGGAGCTGTTTTTT; cdr3_aa: CASSLAGVSGTGELFF
v_call: TRBV3-1/TRBV3-2; d_call: .; j_call: TRBJ2-1; clone_size: .; cdr3_nt: TGTGCCAGCAGCCAGTTTGCGCGAGCCTACAATGAGCAGTTCTTC; cdr3_aa: CASSQFARAYNEQFF
v_call: TRBV7-6; d_call: .; j_call: TRBJ2-2; clone_size: .; cdr3_nt: TGTGCCAGCAGCTTGGGTGCTAGGGGAAGGGGCACCGGGGAGCTGTTTTTT; cdr3_aa: CASSLGARGRGTGELFF
v_call: TRBV18; d_call: TRBD2; j_call: TRBJ2-5; clone_size: .; cdr3_nt: TGTGCCAGCTCACTGCGGGCGAAGCGGGAACAAGAGACCCAGTACTTC; cdr3_aa: CASSLRAKREQETQYF
v_call: TRBV5-1; d_call: .; j_call: TRBJ2-7; clone_size: .; cdr3_nt: TGCGCCAGCAGCTTGGGAGGAGATTACGAGCAGTACTTC; cdr3_aa: CASSLGGDYEQYF
v_call: TRBV27; d_call: .; j_call: TRBJ1-5; clone_size: .; cdr3_nt: TGTGCCAGCAGCCAAGAGGGGGAAGGTCAGCCCCAGCATTTT; cdr3_aa: CASSQEGEGQPQHF
v_call: TRBV19; d_call: .; j_call: TRBJ1-5; clone_size: .; cdr3_nt: TGTGCCAGTAGTCAGGGTGTTGGTAGCAATCAGCCCCAGCATTTT; cdr3_aa: CASSQGVGSNQPQHF
v_call: TRBV5-1; d_call: TRBD2; j_call: TRBJ2-7; clone_size: .; cdr3_nt: TGCGCCAGCAAAATTGGGGCGGGAGATCTCTTCTCCTACGAGCAGTACTTC; cdr3_aa: CASKIGAGDLFSYEQYF